This TCR beta chain was sequenced during a study of Ad26.COV2.S vaccination and SARS-CoV-2 variants. Study-level background: The vaccine Ad26.COV2.S was put into the muscle once, or twice with 56 days between.

In the case of this clone: The antigen is undetermined.

Clones were read by immunoSEQ multiplex PCR, and TCRdb kept only the in-frame ones, dropping some. The table shows some 290,000 clones, with 86% occurring only once. Study-level points and caveats: People who got the vaccine had more spike-specific TCR breadth than people who got placebo. Vaccinees reportedly had broad spike-specific CD8+ and CD4+ T cell responses. Possibly, TCR breadth and depth analyses underestimated total T cell responses.

Noted treatment: roughly 18 received Ad26.COV2.S at low or high dose, single or two shots; a few received placebo; per-sample allocation not given. The samples were gathered on day 63 after the first injection of vaccine or placebo. The CDR3 has 16 amino acids. Per the germline V gene, CDR1 is KGHDR and CDR2 is SFDVKD. Unmatched junction bases numbered 2, after V lost 2 bases and J lost 3 bases. The source was peripheral blood, collected in a trial of Ad26.COV2.S vaccine versus placebo. This clonotype was sampled from a person aged 18-60 years who received the Ad26.COV2.S COVID-19 vaccine or a placebo. The V and J genes are TRBV24-1 and TRBJ2-1; 11 nucleotides align to TRBD1. This chain's CDR3 is CATSDSGQGDYNEQFF. The CDR3 nucleotides are TGTGCCACCAGTGATTCGGGACAGGGGGACTACAATGAGCAGTTCTTC.